What follows are 27 T cell receptor beta chains derived from one specimen sequenced in a study of PD-L1 blockade in urothelial cancer. Here immunoSEQ multiplex PCR was the method, and the copy in TCRdb shows in-frame clones only, minus some. The data contain around 40,000 clones, roughly 84% of them singletons. The time point denotes: peripheral blood 6 weeks after treatment start. Source: PBMCs, taken around atezolizumab (anti-PD-L1) treatment. These receptors all stem from a man between 65 and 85 years old with urothelial cancer.

The chain combines TRBV2 with TRBJ2-1; 7 bases are a match to TRBD2. This CDR3 is 16 amino acids long. Trimming at V came to 6 bases and at J to 3 bases, leaving 11 bases not matched to a gene. In germline, CDR1 is SNHLY, CDR2 FYNNEI. This CDR3 reads CASSGSGASGYNEQFF. Written as DNA, the CDR3 is TGTGCCAGCAGCGGATCCGGGGCTAGCGGCTACAATGAGCAGTTCTTC.

V usage is TRBV7-9 and J usage is TRBJ1-2, with D possibly matching TRBD1 (5 bases). Germline loops: CDR1 SEHNR, CDR2 FQNEAQ (reference sequence). The CDR3 contains 13 residues. The ends were cut back, 2 bases at V and 4 bases at J, with 8 bases in the middle. The CDR3 DNA reads TGTGCCAGCAGCTTAACCGGGGGCTATGGCTACACCTTC. It yields the protein CASSLTGGYGYTF.

The rearrangement uses TRBV7-9 and TRBJ2-3, with 8 bases fitting TRBD2. Germline V gives CDR1 SEHNR, CDR2 FQNEAQ (reference sequence). The CDR3 has 15 amino acids. V lost 1 base, J lost 4 bases, and 4 bases stayed unmatched. The CDR3 DNA sequence: TGTGCCAGCAGCTTAGGACTAGCGTCGGCAGATACGCAGTATTTT. Amino acids: CASSLGLASADTQYF.

This chain joins TRBV25-1 and TRBJ1-2, with TRBD1 matching 10 bases. This CDR3 is 15 amino acids long. V was clipped by 4 bases and J by 2 bases; unmatched bases: 4. Germline V gene lookup returns CDR1 MGHDK and CDR2 SYGVNS. The CDR3 is CASSAPGQGNYGYTF. The CDR3 DNA reads TGTGCCAGCAGTGCCCCGGGACAGGGGAACTATGGCTACACCTTC.

The chain recombines TRBV18 with TRBJ1-5; D gene uncertain. The CDR3 has 13 amino acids. Trimming cost V 3 bases and J 5 bases, with 8 bases left between them. Germline lookup yields CDR1 KGHSH and CDR2 LQKENI. The DNA for the CDR3 is TGTGCCAGCTCACCTTTTCCCGATCAGCCCCAGCATTTT. This sequence encodes CASSPFPDQPQHF.

This chain uses TRBV4-1 with TRBJ1-1, with D tentatively TRBD1 (6 bases). The CDR3 extends over 14 amino acids. Trimming removed 3 bases at V and 1 base at J, with 9 bases between. CDR1 is MGHRA and CDR2 is YSYEKL in the germline V gene. This chain's CDR3 is CASSHGTRNTEAFF. CDR3 nucleotides: TGCGCCAGCAGCCACGGGACACGGAACACTGAAGCTTTCTTT.

The chain combines TRBV11-2 with TRBJ1-1; D is unresolved. Trimming took 6 bases from V and 0 from J, leaving 14 bases between them. The CDR3 runs to 15 residues. CDR1 SGHAT and CDR2 FQNNGV come from the germline V gene. The CDR3 sequence is CASRSGRRVNTEAFF. The CDR3 nucleotides read TGTGCCAGCAGATCCGGACGGCGGGTGAACACTGAAGCTTTCTTT.

This clone has only a few counts. The V call is TRBV29-1, the J call TRBJ2-5, with 7 bases matching TRBD2. Per the germline V gene, CDR1 is SQVTM and CDR2 is ANQGSEA. CDR3 length: 12 amino acids. Unmatched junction bases numbered 2, after V lost 2 bases and J lost 5 bases. The DNA of the CDR3 is TGCAGCGTTGAACCCGGGAGGGAGACCCAGTACTTC. It is translated as CSVEPGRETQYF.

The chain uses TRBV5-1 and TRBJ1-1, with D unclear. The V and J ends lost 4 bases and 1 base respectively, with 8 bases between them. Germline V gene data show CDR1 as SGHRS and CDR2 as YFSETQ. The CDR3 is made up of 13 amino acids. Written as DNA, the CDR3 is TGCGCCAGCAGCCCAGAAACGAACACTGAAGCTTTCTTT. Encoded protein: CASSPETNTEAFF.

The rearrangement joins TRBV6-5 to TRBJ1-2, with 7 positions matching TRBD1. Germline assignment: CDR1 MNHEY and CDR2 SVGAGI. After removal of 0 bases from V and 4 bases from J, the junction contained 8 bases not matched to a gene. The CDR3 is 16 residues long. CDR3 sequence (DNA): TGTGCCAGCAGTTACTCGCGGACAGGCGGCGGCTATGGCTACACCTTC. It codes for CASSYSRTGGGYGYTF.

This clone was recorded only once. Written as DNA, the CDR3 is TGTGCCAGTAGTAATTACATCGAGCAGTACTTC. It translates to CASSNYIEQYF. This chain joins TRBV19 and TRBJ2-7; unclear D gene. Trimming shortened V by 4 bases and J by 6 bases, and 7 bases separated the two germline ends. Germline V gives CDR1 LNHDA, CDR2 SQIVND (reference sequence). CDR3 size: 11 residues.

The V call is TRBV7-9, the J call TRBJ1-1; a weak D match, TRBD1 (6 bases). The CDR3 loop spans 14 amino acids. With 6 bases removed from V and 2 bases from J, the gap between germline ends came to 13 bases. The germline CDR1 and CDR2 sequences are SEHNR and FQNEAQ (reference sequence). As DNA, the CDR3 is TGTGCCAGCAGTGCCCAGGGGTATAACACTGAAGCTTTCTTT. This translates into CASSAQGYNTEAFF.

V is TRBV5-4 and J is TRBJ2-2, with no clear D. The germline gives CDR1 SGHNT, CDR2 YYREEE (reference sequence). V shed 0 bases and J shed 6 bases, with 9 bases lying between them. This CDR3 spans 14 amino acids. CDR3 DNA: TGTGCCAGCAGCTTGGGAGGATCGGCCGGGGAGCTGTTTTTT. Translation gives CASSLGGSAGELFF.

This rearrangement joins TRBV27 to TRBJ2-1; the D gene is possibly TRBD2 (5 bases). This CDR3 is 17 amino acids long. CDR1 is MNHEY and CDR2 is SMNVEV in the germline V gene (reference sequence). The V and J ends lost 6 bases and 3 bases respectively, with 21 bases between them. The CDR3, as DNA: TGTGCCAGCAGGTCCGCCTTAGCGTCCAATCGCTACAATGAGCAGTTCTTC. Translating it yields CASRSALASNRYNEQFF.

V usage is TRBV5-5 and J usage is TRBJ2-2, with 9 bases matching TRBD2. Per germline, CDR1 SGHKS and CDR2 YYEKEE (reference sequence). The CDR3 totals 19 residues. V dropped 0 bases and J dropped 8; count of bases not matched to a gene: 17. CDR3 sequence reads: CASSLDLAGASSSTGELFF. The CDR3 region has the DNA TGTGCCAGCAGCTTGGATTTAGCGGGAGCTAGTAGTAGTACTGGGGAGCTGTTTTTT.

V gene TRBV9 combines with J gene TRBJ2-7, with D tentatively TRBD2 (6 bases). CDR1 SGDLS and CDR2 YYNGEE come from the germline V gene. Trimming pared 0 bases from V and 2 bases from J, leaving 9 bases between. The CDR3 is 14 residues long. CDR3 nucleotide sequence: TGTGCCAGCAGCGTAGCGGGGGACCCCTACGAGCAGTACTTC. As protein: CASSVAGDPYEQYF.

V and J are TRBV11-2 and TRBJ2-5; 15 positions match TRBD2. Trimming removed 5 bases from V and 2 bases from J; junction bases left unmatched: 3. The CDR3 consists of 16 residues. The germline CDR1 and CDR2 sequences are SGHAT and FQNNGV. In nucleotides, the CDR3 is TGTGCCAGCAGCCCCGGACTAGCGGGAGGGCAAGAGACCCAGTACTTC. This gives the protein CASSPGLAGGQETQYF.

This clone turned up a few times. This rearrangement joins TRBV18 to TRBJ1-5, with D perhaps TRBD1 (6 bases). Trimming stripped 5 bases from V and 0 bases from J, with 11 bases between. This CDR3 is 15 amino acids long. In germline, CDR1 is KGHSH, CDR2 LQKENI. The CDR3 region is CASSAGQYSNQPQHF. CDR3 DNA: TGTGCCAGCTCAGCAGGACAGTATAGCAATCAGCCCCAGCATTTT.

The chain is built from TRBV27 and TRBJ2-3; possibly TRBD1 for D (5 bases). There are 13 residues in the CDR3. Germline loops: CDR1 MNHEY, CDR2 SMNVEV (reference sequence). Trimming removed 0 bases from V and 4 bases from J, with 5 bases in between. Written as DNA, the CDR3 is TGTGCCAGCAGTTTATCACAGGCAGATACGCAGTATTTT. Protein sequence: CASSLSQADTQYF.

The chain employs TRBV5-4 and TRBJ2-5; the match to TRBD2 covers 7 bases. The junction had 7 bases not matched to a gene; V was cut back by 0 bases and J by 5 bases. Germline V lookup: CDR1 SGHNT, CDR2 YYREEE (reference sequence). This CDR3 comprises 15 residues. For the CDR3, the DNA is TGTGCCAGCAGCTTGGTGGGGGAGGGCCGGGAGACCCAGTACTTC. It yields the protein CASSLVGEGRETQYF.

The chain links TRBV10-3 to TRBJ2-3; 13 bases map to TRBD2. Trimming at V came to 6 bases and at J to 2 bases, leaving 8 bases not matched to a gene. The V gene's germline CDR1 is ENHRY and CDR2 SYGVKD. The CDR3 totals 17 residues. Here the CDR3 reads CAIRFTSGREATDTQYF. The DNA for the CDR3 is TGTGCCATCAGGTTCACTAGCGGGAGGGAAGCCACAGATACGCAGTATTTT.

This clone was seen only a few times. The gene calls are TRBV28 and TRBJ2-6, with D maybe TRBD1 (6 bases). V was cut by 8 bases and J by 2 bases, with 19 bases left in between. From germline, CDR1 is MDHEN and CDR2 SYDVKM. The CDR3 extends over 17 amino acids. The CDR3 nucleotides read TGTGCCAGCTGCCTCTCAACAGGGATCGCTGGGGCCAACGTCCTGACTTTC. Translation gives CASCLSTGIAGANVLTF.

The sample holds one count of this clone. The chain employs TRBV10-2 and TRBJ2-5; 9 nucleotides line up with TRBD1. CDR3 length equals 16 residues. Trimming took 5 bases from V and 3 from J; bases not matched to a gene: 10. Germline CDR1 WSHSY, CDR2 SAAADI. CDR3 region: CASSPGTGNVEETQYF. The CDR3 DNA sequence: TGCGCCAGCAGTCCCGGGACAGGGAATGTCGAAGAGACCCAGTACTTC.

This rearrangement joins TRBV7-2 to TRBJ2-1; tentatively, D is TRBD1 (5 bases). V shed 2 bases and J shed 0 bases, with 11 bases lying between them. Looked up from germline, CDR1 is SGHTA and CDR2 is FQGNSA. CDR3 length equals 16 residues. CDR3 sequence (DNA): TGTGCCAGCAGCTTACTGTCCGACAGCTCCTACAATGAGCAGTTCTTC. It yields the protein CASSLLSDSSYNEQFF.

The chain employs TRBV6-6 and TRBJ2-5; 9 bases line up with TRBD1. This CDR3 region has 16 residues. The germline V gene has CDR1 MNHNY and CDR2 SVGAGI (reference sequence). Losses at the gene ends were 4 bases for V and 5 bases for J; bases not matched to a gene: 11. CDR3 in amino acids: CASSSRDREGRETQYF. CDR3 bases: TGTGCCAGCAGTTCGCGGGACAGGGAGGGCCGGGAGACCCAGTACTTC.

The gene calls are TRBV5-6 and TRBJ2-3, with unresolved D. The V end was cut by 1 base, the J end by 0 bases, with 3 bases between. The CDR3 spans 13 residues. From germline, CDR1 is SGHDT and CDR2 YYEEEE. CDR3 nucleotides: TGTGCCAGCAGCTTGCGGAGCACAGATACGCAGTATTTT. This translates into CASSLRSTDTQYF.

The V and J genes are TRBV6-5 and TRBJ1-1; a weak D match, TRBD1 (6 bases). Germline loops: CDR1 MNHEY, CDR2 SVGAGI. Trimming took off 2 bases at V and 5 bases at J, with 18 bases between the two ends. The CDR3 is 16 residues long. CDR3 DNA sequence: TGTGCCAGCAGTTACGGCCAATCGGGGGGACAAACTGAAGCTTTCTTT. It encodes CASSYGQSGGQTEAFF.